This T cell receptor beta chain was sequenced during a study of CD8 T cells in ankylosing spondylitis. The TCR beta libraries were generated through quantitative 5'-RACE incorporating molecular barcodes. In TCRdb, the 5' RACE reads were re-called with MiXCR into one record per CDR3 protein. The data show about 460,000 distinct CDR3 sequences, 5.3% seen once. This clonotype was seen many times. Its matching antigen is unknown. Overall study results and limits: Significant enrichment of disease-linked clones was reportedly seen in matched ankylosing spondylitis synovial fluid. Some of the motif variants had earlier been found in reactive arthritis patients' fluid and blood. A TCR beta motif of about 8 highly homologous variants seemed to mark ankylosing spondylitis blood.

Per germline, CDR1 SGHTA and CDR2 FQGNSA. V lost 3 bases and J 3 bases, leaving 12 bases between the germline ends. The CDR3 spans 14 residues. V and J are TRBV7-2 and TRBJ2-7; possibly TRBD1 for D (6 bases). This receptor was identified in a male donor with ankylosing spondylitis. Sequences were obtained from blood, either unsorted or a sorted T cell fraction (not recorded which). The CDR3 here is CASSFQGFGYEQYF. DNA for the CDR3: TGTGCCAGCAGCTTCCAGGGGTTCGGCTACGAGCAGTACTTC.